These 17 T cell receptor beta chains share one sample of origin, sequenced in a study of CD8+CD57+ T cells in acquired aplastic anemia. TCR beta VDJ and CDR3 were profiled, and genomic DNA was the template. TCRdb re-called the reads through MiXCR, storing one row per CDR3 protein. The sample consists of around 130,000 distinct CDR3 sequences, roughly 50% of them appearing once. The source material was sorted CD4+, CD8+, or CD8+CD57+ T cells (not recorded which) from PBMCs. These receptors were obtained from a human donor in good health, serving as a control.

The V call is TRBV7-8, the J call TRBJ1-1; D not resolved. Germline CDR1 SGHVS, CDR2 FQNEAQ. Trimming shortened V by 5 bases and J by 3 bases, and 13 bases separated the two germline ends. This CDR3 contains 14 residues. CDR3 residues: CASSRSGRYTEAFF. The CDR3 nucleotides read TGTGCCAGCAGCAGGTCGGGGAGGTACACTGAAGCTTTCTTT.

This clonotype was counted many times. This sequence joins TRBV20-1 and TRBJ1-2, with D possibly being TRBD1 (5 bases). Germline V gives CDR1 DFQATT, CDR2 SNEGSKA (reference sequence). The CDR3 covers 14 residues. The germline V and J ends were trimmed by 6 bases and 7 bases, with 21 bases remaining between them. The CDR3 region has the DNA TGCAGTGCCAAGCGACAGCCCCGAGGCGGTGGCTACACCTTC. Translation gives CSAKRQPRGGGYTF.

The gene calls are TRBV11-1 and TRBJ2-6; 11 nucleotides agree with TRBD1. Germline V lookup: CDR1 SGHAT, CDR2 FQDESV (reference sequence). This CDR3 spans 18 amino acids. The V segment lost 3 bases and the J segment 7 bases; nucleotides outside the gene matches: 11. The CDR3: CASSLKGAGQGVANVLTF. The DNA of the CDR3 is TGTGCCAGCAGCTTGAAGGGTGCGGGACAGGGGGTAGCCAACGTCCTGACTTTC.

The chain joins TRBV4-1 to TRBJ2-3; D gene unclear. CDR3 length: 14 residues. Trimming left V 0 bases short and J 0 bases short, with 4 bases between. The germline CDR1 and CDR2 sequences are MGHRA and YSYEKL. The CDR3 is CASSQDPSTDTQYF. The DNA for the CDR3 is TGCGCCAGCAGCCAAGATCCGAGCACAGATACGCAGTATTTT.

The table lists this clonotype with many counts. The rearrangement links TRBV5-5 to TRBJ1-1, with 11 bases aligning to TRBD1. The V segment lost 4 bases and the J segment 5 bases; nucleotides outside the gene matches: 19. CDR3 size: 19 residues. Germline V CDR1 and CDR2: SGHKS, YYEKEE (reference sequence). DNA for the CDR3: TGTGCCAGCAGCCCTCCGAGATACAACTCGGGACAGGGGGTAACTGAAGCTTTCTTT. Translation gives CASSPPRYNSGQGVTEAFF.

The rearrangement joins TRBV5-1 to TRBJ1-6, with TRBD1 matching over 10 bases. This CDR3 comprises 19 residues. Trimming removed 4 bases from V and 8 bases from J; junction bases left unmatched: 18. The germline V gene has CDR1 SGHRS and CDR2 YFSETQ. Here the CDR3 DNA reads TGCGCCAGCAGCCCCGTGGCCCTGGGGGGACAGGGGACTTATTCACCCCTCCACTTT. It specifies CASSPVALGGQGTYSPLHF.

Comments on this clonotype: Mismatch with germline at one junction end may stem from a read error. V and J are TRBV5-1 and TRBJ2-7; 9 nucleotides agree with TRBD1. The CDR3 loop spans 16 amino acids. Germline CDR1 reads SGHRS; CDR2 reads YFSETQ. CDR3 loop: CASSLRPGQGSYERYF. CDR3 bases: TGCGCCAGCAGCCTACGTCCGGGACAGGGATCCTACGAGCGGTACTTC.

This chain connects TRBV11-3 to TRBJ2-7; maybe TRBD1 (6 bases). V was cut by 2 bases and J by 2 bases, with 7 bases left in between. The germline V gene encodes CDR1 SGHNT and CDR2 YENEEA. The CDR3 has 13 residues. The CDR3 DNA sequence: TGTGCCAGCAGCTTAACAGGGACCTACGAGCAGTACTTC. It yields the protein CASSLTGTYEQYF.

The chain combines TRBV10-3 with TRBJ2-2; D remains unclear. The CDR3 totals 15 residues. V lost 4 bases, J lost 2 bases, and 11 bases lay in between. The germline V gene has CDR1 ENHRY and CDR2 SYGVKD. This chain's CDR3 is CAISGNKANTGELFF. CDR3 bases: TGTGCCATCAGTGGGAACAAAGCCAACACCGGGGAGCTGTTTTTT.

Turning to this clonotype: At one end the junction does not follow the germline gene, possibly because of a read error. V is TRBV3-1 and J is TRBJ1-1; the D gene is possibly TRBD1 (6 bases). The germline gives CDR1 LGHDT, CDR2 YNNKEL (reference sequence). The CDR3 is 14 residues long. For the CDR3, the DNA is TGTGCCAGCAGCCAATCTTTCGGGGGCGCTGAGGCTTTCTTT. It specifies CASSQSFGGAEAFF.

CDR3 sequence: CSVSGTGTYEQYF. CDR3 nucleotides: TGCAGCGTTTCCGGGACAGGCACCTACGAGCAGTACTTC. The rearrangement links TRBV29-1 to TRBJ2-7, with TRBD1 identical over 8 bases. This CDR3 region has 13 residues. Germline V gene data show CDR1 as SQVTM and CDR2 as ANQGSEA. J was trimmed by 2 bases and V by 5 bases; bases with no gene match: 5.

There are many counts of this clonotype. The V and J genes are TRBV20-1 and TRBJ2-3, with a possible D match to TRBD1 (5 bases). CDR1 is DFQATT, CDR2 SNEGSKA, per germline (reference sequence). This CDR3 is 17 amino acids long. V shed 5 bases and J shed 2 bases, with 23 bases lying between them. The CDR3 sequence: CSAGATLPIWNTDTQYF. For the CDR3, the DNA is TGCAGTGCTGGGGCGACCCTGCCCATTTGGAACACAGATACGCAGTATTTT.

The chain links TRBV30 to TRBJ2-6, with TRBD2 identical over 12 bases. Germline values: CDR1 GTSNPN, CDR2 SVGIG (reference sequence). The CDR3 length is 18 residues. Trimming at V came to 1 base and at J to 7 bases, leaving 11 bases not matched to a gene. For the CDR3, the DNA is TGTGCCTGGAGTGACGGACTAGCGGGGTATCTGGACGCCAACGTCCTGACTTTC. As protein: CAWSDGLAGYLDANVLTF.

Many counts were recorded for this clonotype. The rearrangement links TRBV19 to TRBJ2-7, with D possibly matching TRBD2 (6 bases). V lost 3 bases and J 3 bases, leaving 15 bases between the germline ends. The V gene's germline CDR1 is LNHDA and CDR2 SQIVND (reference sequence). The CDR3 is 15 residues long. CDR3 amino acids: CASSITEGYGYEQYF. In nucleotides, the CDR3 is TGTGCCAGTAGTATTACGGAGGGGTATGGCTACGAGCAGTACTTC.

V gene TRBV19 combines with J gene TRBJ1-2, with 10 bases identical to TRBD1. The CDR3 length is 15 residues. From germline, CDR1 is LNHDA and CDR2 SQIVND (reference sequence). The V and J ends lost 2 bases and 4 bases, in that order; junction bases with no gene match: 4. The CDR3 bases are TGTGCCAGTAGTATATGGACAGGGGGAACCTATGGCTACACCTTC. It is translated as CASSIWTGGTYGYTF. The variable domain in full, with the rest retrieved from reference TRBV19 and TRBJ1-2, is DGGITQSPKYLFRKEGQNVTLSCEQNLNHDAMYWYRQDPGQGLRLIYYSQIVNDFQKGDIAEGYSVSREKKESFPLTVTSAQKNPTAFYLCASSIWTGGTYGYTFGSGTRLTVV.

The V gene is TRBV5-1, the J gene TRBJ2-2, with 11 bases matching TRBD2. The CDR3 has 16 residues. Germline loops: CDR1 SGHRS, CDR2 YFSETQ. V lost 2 bases to trimming and J lost 2 bases; unmatched junction nucleotides: 2. The CDR3 nucleotides are TGCGCCAGCAGCTTACTAGCGGGGGCTAACACCGGGGAGCTGTTTTTT. Amino acids: CASSLLAGANTGELFF.

The J gene is TRBJ1-1, the V gene TRBV5-8, with D tentatively TRBD1 (5 bases). Trimming cost V 0 bases and J 10 bases, with 10 bases left between them. Germline V gene lookup returns CDR1 SGHTS and CDR2 YDEGEE. This CDR3 comprises 12 residues. CDR3 coding DNA: TGTGCCAGCAGCTTGGGCAGGGCCGGAGCTTTCTTT. Translation gives CASSLGRAGAFF.